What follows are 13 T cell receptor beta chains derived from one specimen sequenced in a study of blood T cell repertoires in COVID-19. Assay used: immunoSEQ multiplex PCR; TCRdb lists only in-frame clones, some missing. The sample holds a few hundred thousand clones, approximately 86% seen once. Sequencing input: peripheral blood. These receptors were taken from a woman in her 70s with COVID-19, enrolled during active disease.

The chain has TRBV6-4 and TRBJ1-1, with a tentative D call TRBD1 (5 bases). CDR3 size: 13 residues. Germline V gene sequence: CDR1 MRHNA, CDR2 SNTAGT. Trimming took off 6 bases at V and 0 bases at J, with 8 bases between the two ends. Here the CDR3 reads CASSAGVNTEAFF. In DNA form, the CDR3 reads TGTGCCAGCAGCGCGGGGGTGAACACTGAAGCTTTCTTT.

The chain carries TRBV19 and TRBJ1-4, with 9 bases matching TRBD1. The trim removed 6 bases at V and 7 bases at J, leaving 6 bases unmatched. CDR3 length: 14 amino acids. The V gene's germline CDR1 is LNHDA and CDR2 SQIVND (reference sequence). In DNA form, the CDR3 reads TGTGCCAGTAGGGACAGGGGACGGATTGAAAAACTGTTTTTT. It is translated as CASRDRGRIEKLFF. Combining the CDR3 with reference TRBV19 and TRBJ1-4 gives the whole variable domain DGGITQSPKYLFRKEGQNVTLSCEQNLNHDAMYWYRQDPGQGLRLIYYSQIVNDFQKGDIAEGYSVSREKKESFPLTVTSAQKNPTAFYLCASRDRGRIEKLFFGSGTQLSVL.

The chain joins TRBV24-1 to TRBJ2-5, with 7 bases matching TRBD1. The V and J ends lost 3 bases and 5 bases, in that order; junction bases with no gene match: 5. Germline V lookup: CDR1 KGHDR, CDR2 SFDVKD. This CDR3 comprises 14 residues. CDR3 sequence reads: CATSDPPRGETQYF. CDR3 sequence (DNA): TGTGCCACCAGTGATCCACCCAGGGGGGAGACCCAGTACTTC.

CDR3 nucleotides: TGTGCCAGTAGTAATGGACGCGTGGGGCTTGACATTCAGTACTTC. Its protein product is CASSNGRVGLDIQYF. This chain joins TRBV19 and TRBJ2-4; a possible D gene is TRBD1 (5 bases). The CDR3 has 15 amino acids. The germline V gene has CDR1 LNHDA and CDR2 SQIVND (reference sequence). Trimming left V 4 bases short and J 8 bases short, with 18 bases between. Complete variable domain (other parts from reference TRBV19 and TRBJ2-4): DGGITQSPKYLFRKEGQNVTLSCEQNLNHDAMYWYRQDPGQGLRLIYYSQIVNDFQKGDIAEGYSVSREKKESFPLTVTSAQKNPTAFYLCASSNGRVGLDIQYFGAGTRLSVL.

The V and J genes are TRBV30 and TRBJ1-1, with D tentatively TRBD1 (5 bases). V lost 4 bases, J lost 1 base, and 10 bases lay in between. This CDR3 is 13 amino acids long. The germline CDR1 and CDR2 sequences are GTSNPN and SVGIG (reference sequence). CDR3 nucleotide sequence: TGTGCCTGGACGGGACTCCGGAACACTGAAGCTTTCTTT. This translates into CAWTGLRNTEAFF.

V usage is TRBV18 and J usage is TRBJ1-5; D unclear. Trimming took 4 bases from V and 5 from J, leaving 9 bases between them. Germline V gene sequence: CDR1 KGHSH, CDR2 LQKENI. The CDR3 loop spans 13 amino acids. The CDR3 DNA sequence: TGTGCCAGCTCACGGGAGGCCCATCAGCCCCAGCATTTT. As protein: CASSREAHQPQHF.

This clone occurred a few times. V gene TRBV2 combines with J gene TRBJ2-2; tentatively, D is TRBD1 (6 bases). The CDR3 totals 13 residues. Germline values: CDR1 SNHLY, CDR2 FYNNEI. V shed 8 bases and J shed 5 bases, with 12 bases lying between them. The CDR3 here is CASSKQGTGELFF. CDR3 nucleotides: TGTGCCAGCTCAAAGCAGGGGACCGGGGAGCTGTTTTTT. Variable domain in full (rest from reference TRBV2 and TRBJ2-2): EPEVTQTPSHQVTQMGQEVILRCVPISNHLYFYWYRQILGQKVEFLVSFYNNEISEKSEIFDDQFSVERPDGSNFTLKIRSTKLEDSAMYFCASSKQGTGELFFGEGSRLTVL.

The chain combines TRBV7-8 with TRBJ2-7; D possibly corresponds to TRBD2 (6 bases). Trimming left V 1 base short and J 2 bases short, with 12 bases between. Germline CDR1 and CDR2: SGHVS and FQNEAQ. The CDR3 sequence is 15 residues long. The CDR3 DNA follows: TGTGCCAGCAGCTTAGGCAGGGTAGCGGCCTACGAGCAGTACTTC. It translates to CASSLGRVAAYEQYF. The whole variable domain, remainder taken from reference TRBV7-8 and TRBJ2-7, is GAGVSQSPRYKVAKRGQDVALRCDPISGHVSLFWYQQALGQGPEFLTYFQNEAQLDKSGLPSDRFFAERPEGSVSTLKIQRTQQEDSAVYLCASSLGRVAAYEQYFGPGTRLTVT.

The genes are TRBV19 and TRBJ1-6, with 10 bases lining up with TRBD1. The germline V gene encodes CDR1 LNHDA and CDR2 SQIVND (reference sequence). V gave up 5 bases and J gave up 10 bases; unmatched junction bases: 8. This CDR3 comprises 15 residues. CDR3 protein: CASSPPGQGYSPLHF. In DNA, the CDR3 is TGTGCCAGTAGTCCCCCGGGACAGGGGTACTCACCCCTCCACTTT.

CDR3 nucleotide sequence: TGTGCCAGCAGTTACCTGGGAGGGCAGTACTTC. Translating gives CASSYLGGQYF. The chain is built from TRBV6-6 and TRBJ2-7, with a possible D match to TRBD2 (6 bases). Per the germline V gene, CDR1 is MNHNY and CDR2 is SVGAGI (reference sequence). The CDR3 sequence is 11 residues long. With 2 bases removed from V and 9 bases from J, the gap between germline ends came to 8 bases.

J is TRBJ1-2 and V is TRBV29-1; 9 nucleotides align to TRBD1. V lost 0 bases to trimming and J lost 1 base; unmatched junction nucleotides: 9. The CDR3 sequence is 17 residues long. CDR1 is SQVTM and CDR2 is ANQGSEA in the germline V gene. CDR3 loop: CSVEDPGQGIFNYGYTF. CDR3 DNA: TGCAGCGTTGAAGATCCGGGACAGGGAATCTTTAACTATGGCTACACCTTC.

CDR3 bases: TGTGCCAGCAGGGGGGAGGATTCACCCCTCCACTTT. Translating gives CASRGEDSPLHF. The J gene is TRBJ1-6, the V gene TRBV6-6, with a possible D match to TRBD1 (5 bases). The V gene lost 6 bases and the J gene lost 8 bases, with 8 bases spanning the gap. The CDR3 contains 12 residues. From germline, CDR1 is MNHNY and CDR2 SVGAGI (reference sequence).

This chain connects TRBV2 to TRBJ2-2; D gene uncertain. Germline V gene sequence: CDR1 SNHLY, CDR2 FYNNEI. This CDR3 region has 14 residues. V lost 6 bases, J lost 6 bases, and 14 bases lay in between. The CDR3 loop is CASRPSAASGELFF. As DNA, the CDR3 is TGTGCCAGCAGGCCCTCCGCAGCGTCCGGGGAGCTGTTTTTT.